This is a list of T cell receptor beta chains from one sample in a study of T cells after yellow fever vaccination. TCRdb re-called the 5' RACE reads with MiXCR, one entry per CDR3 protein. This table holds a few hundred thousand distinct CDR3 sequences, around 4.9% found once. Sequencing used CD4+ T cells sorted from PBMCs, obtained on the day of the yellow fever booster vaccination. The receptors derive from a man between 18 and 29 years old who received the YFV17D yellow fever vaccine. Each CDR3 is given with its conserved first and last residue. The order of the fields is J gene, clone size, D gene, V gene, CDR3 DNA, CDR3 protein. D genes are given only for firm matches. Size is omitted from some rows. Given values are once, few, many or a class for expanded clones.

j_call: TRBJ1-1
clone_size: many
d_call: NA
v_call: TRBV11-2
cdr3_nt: TGTGCCAGCAGCTTAGGCTGGTCGGCAGGCGGGGAAGCTTTCTTT
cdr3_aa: CASSLGWSAGGEAFF

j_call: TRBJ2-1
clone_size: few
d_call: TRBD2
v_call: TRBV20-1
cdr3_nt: TGCAGTGCTACCGGGGGGGCGATGTACAATGAGCAGTTCTTC
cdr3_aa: CSATGGAMYNEQFF

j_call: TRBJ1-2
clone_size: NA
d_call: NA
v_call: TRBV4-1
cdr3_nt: TGCGCCAGCAGCCAAATAGTGAGCTACAGCAACTATGGCTACACCTTC
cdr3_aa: CASSQIVSYSNYGYTF

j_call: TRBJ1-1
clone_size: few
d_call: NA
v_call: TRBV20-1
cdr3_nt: TGCAGTGCTCCCTATCCAGGGATGAACACTGAAGCTTTCTTT
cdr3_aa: CSAPYPGMNTEAFF

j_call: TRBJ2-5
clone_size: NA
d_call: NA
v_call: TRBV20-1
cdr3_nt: TGCAGTGCATTCTGGGACTCTAAGAGGGGCCAGTACTTC
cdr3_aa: CSAFWDSKRGQYF

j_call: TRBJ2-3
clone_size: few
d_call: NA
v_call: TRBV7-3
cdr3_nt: TGTGCCAGCAGTTCAGCCACAGATACGCAGTATTTT
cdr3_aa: CASSSATDTQYF

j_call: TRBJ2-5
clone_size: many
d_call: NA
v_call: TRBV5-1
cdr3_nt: TGCGCCAGCAGCTTCGGTCAGTCCCAAGAGACCCAGTACTTC
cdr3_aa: CASSFGQSQETQYF

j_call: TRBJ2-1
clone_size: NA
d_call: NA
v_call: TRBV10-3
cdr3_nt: TGTGCCATCAGTGGGGTGACCGGGGCCAGCAATGAGCAGTTCTTC
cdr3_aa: CAISGVTGASNEQFF

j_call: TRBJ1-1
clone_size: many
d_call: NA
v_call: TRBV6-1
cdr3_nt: TGTGCCAGCAGTGTAGGGCAGGGTATGAACACTGAAGCTTTCTTT
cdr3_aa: CASSVGQGMNTEAFF

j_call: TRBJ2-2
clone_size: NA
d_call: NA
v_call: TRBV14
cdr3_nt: TGTGCCAGCAGCCGACAGGACCTCGGGGAGCTGTTTTTT
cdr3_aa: CASSRQDLGELFF

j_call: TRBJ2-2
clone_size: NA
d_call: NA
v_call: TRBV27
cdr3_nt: TGTGCCAGCAGTCCCTACACAGGGGCGGGGACCGGGGAGCTGTTTTTT
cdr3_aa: CASSPYTGAGTGELFF

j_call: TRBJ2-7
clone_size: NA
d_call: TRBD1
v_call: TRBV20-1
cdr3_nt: TGCAGTGCTGGGAGTTCCGGGACAGGGAGGGGATACGAGCAGTACTTC
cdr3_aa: CSAGSSGTGRGYEQYF

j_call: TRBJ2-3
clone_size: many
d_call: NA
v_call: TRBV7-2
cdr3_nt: TGTGCCAGCAGCTTCAGGGGGGGAGATACGCAGTATTTT
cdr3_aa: CASSFRGGDTQYF

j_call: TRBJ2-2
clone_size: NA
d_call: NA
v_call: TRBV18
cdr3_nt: TGTGCCAGCTCCCCCGTGAGAGGGGACACCGGGGAGCTGTTTTTT
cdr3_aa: CASSPVRGDTGELFF

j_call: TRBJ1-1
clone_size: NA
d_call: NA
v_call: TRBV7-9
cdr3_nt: TGTGCCAGCAGCTTAGAATCCACTGAAGCTTTCTTT
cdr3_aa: CASSLESTEAFF

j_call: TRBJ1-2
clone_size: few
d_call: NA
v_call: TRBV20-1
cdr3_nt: TGCAGTGCTGACCGGTACTATGGCTACACCTTC
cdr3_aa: CSADRYYGYTF

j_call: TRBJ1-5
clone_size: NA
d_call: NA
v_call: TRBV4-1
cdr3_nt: TGCGCCAGCAGCCAGGGGAGGGCGAGAAACCTAAATCAGCCCCAGCATTTT
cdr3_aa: CASSQGRARNLNQPQHF

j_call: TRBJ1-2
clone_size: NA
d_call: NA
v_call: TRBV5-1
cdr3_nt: TGCGCCAGCAGGGTGAGGACCACTGACTATGGCTACACCTTC
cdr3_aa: CASRVRTTDYGYTF

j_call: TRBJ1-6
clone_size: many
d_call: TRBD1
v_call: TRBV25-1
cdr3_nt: TGTGCCAGCAGTGATCCCGGACAGGGGGCGCATTCACCCCTCCACTTT
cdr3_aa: CASSDPGQGAHSPLHF

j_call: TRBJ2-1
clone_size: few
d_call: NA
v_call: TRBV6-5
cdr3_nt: TGTGCCAAAGGTCCTTATCGAACTGCCTACAATGAGCAGTTCTTC
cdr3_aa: CAKGPYRTAYNEQFF

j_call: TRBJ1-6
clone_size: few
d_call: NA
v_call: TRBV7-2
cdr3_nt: TGTGCCAGCAGCTTAATGGCGCCTGGGGCAAATTCACCCCTCCACTTT
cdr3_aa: CASSLMAPGANSPLHF

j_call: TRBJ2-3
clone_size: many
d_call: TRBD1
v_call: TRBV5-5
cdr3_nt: TGTGCCAGCAGTGCCGGGACAGGGGGTGTGTATACGCAGTATTTT
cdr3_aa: CASSAGTGGVYTQYF

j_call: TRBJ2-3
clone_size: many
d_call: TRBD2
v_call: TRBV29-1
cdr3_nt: TGCAGCGTGGCTCTTGGAGCGGGGGGGCCTCAGACAGATACGCAGTATTTT
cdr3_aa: CSVALGAGGPQTDTQYF

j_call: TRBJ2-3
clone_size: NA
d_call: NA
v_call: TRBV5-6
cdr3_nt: TGTGCCAGCAGCCCTCCCTTAGATCCTAGCACAGATACGCAGTATTTT
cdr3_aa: CASSPPLDPSTDTQYF

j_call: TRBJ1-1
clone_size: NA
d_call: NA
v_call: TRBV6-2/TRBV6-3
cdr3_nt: TGTGCCAGCAGTTATGGGGGTCAAATGAACACTGAAGCTTTCTTT
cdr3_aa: CASSYGGQMNTEAFF

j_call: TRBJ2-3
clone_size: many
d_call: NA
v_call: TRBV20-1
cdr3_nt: TGCAGTGCTATTGGTGGCACAGATACGCAGTATTTT
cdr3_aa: CSAIGGTDTQYF

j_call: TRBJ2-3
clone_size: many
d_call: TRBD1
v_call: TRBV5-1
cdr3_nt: TGCGCCAGCGCGGGACAGGCCGCGGCAGATACGCAGTATTTT
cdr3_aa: CASAGQAAADTQYF

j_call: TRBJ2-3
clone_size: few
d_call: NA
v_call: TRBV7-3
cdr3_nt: TGTGCCAGCAGCTTTCTGCCAGCGCAAGGAACAGATACGCAGTATTTT
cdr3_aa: CASSFLPAQGTDTQYF

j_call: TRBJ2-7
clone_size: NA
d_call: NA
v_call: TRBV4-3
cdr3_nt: TGCGCCAGCAGCCAAACCCTCCAGGGGACGCGCGAGCAGTACTTC
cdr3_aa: CASSQTLQGTREQYF

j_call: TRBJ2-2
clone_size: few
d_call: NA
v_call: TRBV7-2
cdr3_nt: TGTGCCAGCAGCTTGGCCCACCGCGGGCCCGGGGAGCTGTTTTTT
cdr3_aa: CASSLAHRGPGELFF

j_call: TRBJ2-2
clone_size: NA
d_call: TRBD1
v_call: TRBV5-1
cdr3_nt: TGCGCCAGCAGCTTGGGGACGTTCGGGACAGGGAACACCGGGGAGCTGTTTTTT
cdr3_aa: CASSLGTFGTGNTGELFF

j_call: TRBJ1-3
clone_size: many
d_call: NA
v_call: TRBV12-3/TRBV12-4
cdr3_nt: TGTGCCAGCAGTTTATACGGGGACACCATATATTTT
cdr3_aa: CASSLYGDTIYF

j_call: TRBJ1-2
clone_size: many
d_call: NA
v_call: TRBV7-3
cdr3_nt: TGTGCCAGCAGCTTTAGCGAGGGGGTATACACCTTC
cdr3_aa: CASSFSEGVYTF

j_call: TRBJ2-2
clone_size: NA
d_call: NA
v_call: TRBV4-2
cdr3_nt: TGTGCCAGCAGCCGAAAGGACACCGGGGAGCTGTTTTTT
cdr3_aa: CASSRKDTGELFF

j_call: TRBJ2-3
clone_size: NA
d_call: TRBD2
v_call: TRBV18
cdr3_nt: TGTGCCAGCTCCTCCCCCTGGACTAGCGGTTTCACAGATACGCAGTATTTT
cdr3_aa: CASSSPWTSGFTDTQYF

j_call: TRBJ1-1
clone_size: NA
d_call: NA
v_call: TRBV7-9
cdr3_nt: TGTGCCAGCAGCCCTCGAAGGGGAGAAGCTTTCTTT
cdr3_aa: CASSPRRGEAFF

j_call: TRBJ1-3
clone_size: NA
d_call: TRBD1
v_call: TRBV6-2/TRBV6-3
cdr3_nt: TGTGCCAGCAGACGAGACAGGGGAACAGGAAACACCATATATTTT
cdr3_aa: CASRRDRGTGNTIYF

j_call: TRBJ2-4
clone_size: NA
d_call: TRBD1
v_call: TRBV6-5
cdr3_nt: TGTGCCAGCAGTTTACGTCACAGGGGGGAAACCAAAAACATTCAGTACTTC
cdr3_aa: CASSLRHRGETKNIQYF

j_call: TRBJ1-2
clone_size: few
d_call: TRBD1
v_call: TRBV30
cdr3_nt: TGTGCCTGGAGTACGGGGGACAGATTCACCTTC
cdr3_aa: CAWSTGDRFTF

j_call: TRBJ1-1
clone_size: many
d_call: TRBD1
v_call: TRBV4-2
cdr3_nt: TGTGCCAGCAGCCGGACCGGGACAGGGAAAACTGAAGCTTTCTTT
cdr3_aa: CASSRTGTGKTEAFF

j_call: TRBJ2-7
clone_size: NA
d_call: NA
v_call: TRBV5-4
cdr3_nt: TGTGCCAGCAGGTCGGGACTCGATGAATACGAGCAGTACTTC
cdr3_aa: CASRSGLDEYEQYF

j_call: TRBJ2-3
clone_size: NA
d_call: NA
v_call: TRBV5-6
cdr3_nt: TGTGCCAGCAGCTTACCCGGGACTGCCGAAAAAGATACGCAGTATTTT
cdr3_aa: CASSLPGTAEKDTQYF

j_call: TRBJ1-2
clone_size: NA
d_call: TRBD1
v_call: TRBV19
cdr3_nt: TGTGCCAGTATGGTTCAGGGGGGCGGTGGCTACACCTTC
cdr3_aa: CASMVQGGGGYTF

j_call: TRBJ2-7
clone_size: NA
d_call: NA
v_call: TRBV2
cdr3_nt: TGTGCCAGCAGTGTTTCAGGAAAAGCCTACGAGCAGTACTTC
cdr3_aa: CASSVSGKAYEQYF

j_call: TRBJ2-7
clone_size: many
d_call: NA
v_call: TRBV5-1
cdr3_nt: TGCGCCAGCAGCCATCCACCAGGGGACTCCAGGGGCAACGAGCAGTACTTC
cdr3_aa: CASSHPPGDSRGNEQYF

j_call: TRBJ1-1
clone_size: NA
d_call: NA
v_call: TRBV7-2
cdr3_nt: TGTGCCAGCAGCTTATTCGCAGCCCAGAGTATGAACACTGAAGCTTTCTTT
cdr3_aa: CASSLFAAQSMNTEAFF

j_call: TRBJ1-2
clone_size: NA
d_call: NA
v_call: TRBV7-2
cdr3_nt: TGTGCCAGCAGCTCCCGGGTGGGTGACTATGGCTACACCTTC
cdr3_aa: CASSSRVGDYGYTF

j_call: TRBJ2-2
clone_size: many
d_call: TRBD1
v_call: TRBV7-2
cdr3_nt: TGTGCCAGCAGCCGCCGACAGGGAGCGAACACCGGGGAGCTGTTTTTT
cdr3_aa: CASSRRQGANTGELFF